These T cell receptor beta chains were read from a single sample in a study of identifying expanded T cells in peripheral blood. Assay used: immunoSEQ multiplex PCR; TCRdb lists only in-frame clones, some missing. The sample has 84,000 or so clones; over 75% are singletons. The sequenced material came from blood. The receptor set was obtained from a person aged 18 to 75 in good health. Each CDR3 is given with its conserved first and last residue. The D gene is left open where the match is weak. Clone size, where shown, is once, few, many, or a class for clones that have expanded.

D	size	V	J	DNA	CDR3
TRBD1	NA	TRBV18	TRBJ1-1	TGTGCCAGCTCACCGGACAGGGCTAGGGAAGCTTTCTTT	CASSPDRAREAFF
NA	once	TRBV20-1	TRBJ2-7	TGCAGTGCCCGACGGGGCTACGAGCAGTACTTC	CSARRGYEQYF
NA	NA	TRBV28	TRBJ2-7	TGTGCCAGCGGGACCGCAGTCTCCGAGCAGTACTTC	CASGTAVSEQYF
NA	NA	TRBV4-1	TRBJ2-5	TGCGCCAGCAGCCAAGATTCGAGGAGCAGGGTAGGGACCCAGTACTTC	CASSQDSRSRVGTQYF
NA	NA	TRBV28	TRBJ1-3	TGTGCCAGCGGGGCAGGGCCAAATGGAAACACCATATATTTT	CASGAGPNGNTIYF
NA	NA	TRBV30	TRBJ1-2	TGTGCCTGGAGTAGAATAGGGAACTATGGCTACACCTTC	CAWSRIGNYGYTF
NA	NA	TRBV7-7	TRBJ2-5	TGTGCTAGCAGCTTAGGGTTGGGAGAGACCCAGTACTTC	CASSLGLGETQYF
NA	NA	TRBV7-2	TRBJ1-1	TGTGCCAGCAGCTTAACCGCTGAAGCTTTCTTT	CASSLTAEAFF
NA	NA	TRBV13	TRBJ1-6	TGTGCCAGCAGCCCCATCTCGAATTCACCCCTCCACTTT	CASSPISNSPLHF
NA	NA	TRBV2	TRBJ1-3	TGTGCCAGCAGTGAAGCAACTGCAGGGGCATTCGGAAACACCATATATTTT	CASSEATAGAFGNTIYF
TRBD1	NA	TRBV5-1	TRBJ1-6	TGCGCCAGCAGCTTTAGGGACAGAGATAATTCACCCCTCCACTTT	CASSFRDRDNSPLHF
TRBD2	NA	TRBV9	TRBJ2-3	TGTGCCAGCAGCGAGGGGACTAGCGGGGTTGATACGCAGTATTTT	CASSEGTSGVDTQYF
NA	NA	TRBV29-1	TRBJ1-1	TGCAGCGTTGTAGGGAACACTGAAGCTTTCTTT	CSVVGNTEAFF
NA	NA	TRBV28	TRBJ2-4	TGTGCCAGCAGTTTCGGACAGATGAACATTCAGTACTTC	CASSFGQMNIQYF
TRBD2	NA	TRBV29-1	TRBJ2-3	TGCAGCGTTGATGGCGGGAGGAGCACAGATACGCAGTATTTT	CSVDGGRSTDTQYF